Shown below are 4 T cell receptor beta chains from a single sample sequenced in a study of kidney transplant recipient with SARS-CoV-2 infection. TCRdb called the reads again in MiXCR, with one record for every CDR3 protein. The repertoire includes 200,000 to 300,000 distinct CDR3 sequences, under 35% of them detected once, and more than 6.5% sits in the top ten. The material was a blood sample, obtained at baseline and between days 110 and 120 from a kidney transplant recipient. These receptors were collected from a male patient in his thirties who had COVID-19 and was a kidney transplant recipient. Some T cells may have come from the graft donor.

This clonotype occurred many times. J is TRBJ1-2 and V is TRBV7-2; D unclear. The V end was cut by 7 bases, the J end by 6 bases, with 15 bases between. Germline assignment: CDR1 SGHTA and CDR2 FQGNSA. The CDR3 covers 13 residues. CDR3 in DNA: TGTGCCAGCATCGCCGGTTGGGGAAATGGCTACACCTTC. Its protein product is CASIAGWGNGYTF.

For this clonotype: This may be a read error: a much more frequent sequence differs by one nucleotide. The chain links TRBV28 to TRBJ1-2; D might be TRBD1 (6 bases). The CDR3 has 13 residues. CDR1 MDHEN and CDR2 SYDVKM come from the germline V gene. The CDR3 DNA is TGTGCCGGCAGTTTCTATAGGGGGGGTGGCTACACCTTC. Its translation: CAGSFYRGGGYTF.

A note on this clonotype: One base away lies a much larger clone, so this may be a sequencing read error. The gene calls are TRBV11-2 and TRBJ2-2; D may be TRBD2 (5 bases). The CDR3 has 15 amino acids. Germline V gene lookup returns CDR1 SGHAT and CDR2 FQNNGV. The CDR3 region is CAGSLIATLTGELFF. The CDR3 DNA sequence: TGTGCCGGCAGCTTAATAGCGACGTTGACCGGGGAGCTGTTTTTT.

The chain couples TRBV14 to TRBJ2-5; 11 bases line up with TRBD2. CDR1 and CDR2 (germline): SGHDN, FVKESK. This CDR3 is built from 16 residues. Unmatched junction bases numbered 9, after V lost 4 bases and J lost 5 bases. The CDR3 nucleotides read TGTGCCAGCAGCCCAAATAGCGGGAGGGCCGGGGAGACCCAGTACTTC. This gives the protein CASSPNSGRAGETQYF.